Listed below are T cell receptor beta chains from one sample, sequenced in a study of Tregs in tolerant kidney transplant recipients. Only in-frame clones appear in the TCRdb table, and some are missing; sequencing was by immunoSEQ multiplex PCR. The sample shows about 83,000 clones, 95% to 98% of them seen only once. The sample consisted of CD4+ T cells from blood, taken before the transplant. These TCRs come from a human donor who received a combined kidney and bone marrow transplant. The CDR3 runs from the conserved cysteine through the conserved F or W. A D gene is named only where the DNA matches it firmly. Clone size is stated in some rows and not others, as once, few, many or a class when expanded.

CDR3 protein: CASSSQAGGYNEQFF
CDR3 DNA: TGTGCCAGCAGCTCCCAGGCGGGGGGCTACAATGAGCAGTTCTTC
D gene: TRBD2
J gene: TRBJ2-1
V gene: TRBV11-3
clone size: NA

CDR3 protein: CASRLDRGRFHEQYF
CDR3 DNA: TGTGCAAGTCGTTTGGACAGGGGGCGCTTCCACGAGCAGTACTTC
D gene: NA
J gene: TRBJ2-7
V gene: TRBV12-2
clone size: few

CDR3 protein: CASTETLGQGGEQYF
CDR3 DNA: TGCGCCAGCACCGAGACGTTGGGACAGGGAGGCGAGCAGTACTTC
D gene: TRBD1
J gene: TRBJ2-7
V gene: TRBV5-1
clone size: NA

CDR3 protein: CASSYGGLGEKLFF
CDR3 DNA: TGTGCCAGCAGTTACGGCGGGTTGGGTGAAAAACTGTTTTTT
D gene: NA
J gene: TRBJ1-4
V gene: TRBV6-6
clone size: NA

CDR3 protein: CSVGGAGVGETQYF
CDR3 DNA: TGCAGCGTTGGGGGAGCGGGGGTAGGCGAGACCCAGTACTTC
D gene: TRBD2
J gene: TRBJ2-5
V gene: TRBV29-1
clone size: NA

CDR3 protein: CASSQMGKPNTEAFF
CDR3 DNA: TGTGCCAGCAGCCAGATGGGCAAACCGAACACTGAAGCTTTCTTT
D gene: NA
J gene: TRBJ1-1
V gene: TRBV5-4
clone size: NA

CDR3 protein: CASSLGLSQSLDTQYF
CDR3 DNA: TGTGCCAGCAGCCTCGGACTCTCTCAGTCGTTAGATACGCAGTATTTT
D gene: NA
J gene: TRBJ2-3
V gene: TRBV5-4
clone size: NA

CDR3 protein: CASSVGDKETQYF
CDR3 DNA: TGTGCCAGTAGTGTAGGGGACAAAGAGACCCAGTACTTC
D gene: NA
J gene: TRBJ2-5
V gene: TRBV19
clone size: NA

CDR3 protein: CASSLDQSGSEAFF
CDR3 DNA: TGTGCCAGCAGCTTGGATCAATCGGGTTCTGAAGCTTTCTTT
D gene: NA
J gene: TRBJ1-1
V gene: TRBV5-4
clone size: NA

CDR3 protein: CASSLGLAGGETQYF
CDR3 DNA: TGCGCCAGCAGCTTAGGCCTAGCGGGAGGAGAGACCCAGTACTTC
D gene: TRBD2
J gene: TRBJ2-5
V gene: TRBV5-1
clone size: NA

CDR3 protein: CASSYTASGELFF
CDR3 DNA: TGTGCCAGCAGCTATACAGCCTCCGGGGAGCTGTTTTTT
D gene: NA
J gene: TRBJ2-2
V gene: TRBV7-2
clone size: once

CDR3 protein: CASRSQGSSYEQYF
CDR3 DNA: TGTGCCAGCAGGAGTCAGGGGTCTTCCTACGAGCAGTACTTC
D gene: NA
J gene: TRBJ2-7
V gene: TRBV6-6
clone size: NA

CDR3 protein: CALREGPSNTEAFF
CDR3 DNA: TGTGCTCTGAGGGAGGGGCCTTCGAACACTGAAGCTTTCTTT
D gene: NA
J gene: TRBJ1-1
V gene: TRBV7-2
clone size: NA

CDR3 protein: CASSTQTSGSADTQYF
CDR3 DNA: TGTGCCAGCAGCACGCAGACTAGCGGGAGTGCAGATACGCAGTATTTT
D gene: TRBD2
J gene: TRBJ2-3
V gene: TRBV7-9
clone size: NA

CDR3 protein: CASTRIWTGTPEQFF
CDR3 DNA: TGTGCCAGCACCCGAATTTGGACAGGGACCCCTGAGCAGTTCTTC
D gene: TRBD1
J gene: TRBJ2-1
V gene: TRBV6-1
clone size: NA

CDR3 protein: CASTPEEGYTF
CDR3 DNA: TGTGCCAGCACCCCCGAGGAGGGCTACACCTTC
D gene: NA
J gene: TRBJ1-2
V gene: TRBV2
clone size: NA

CDR3 protein: CASSPDSSAETQYF
CDR3 DNA: TGTGCCAGCAGCCCCGACTCTTCAGCAGAGACCCAGTACTTC
D gene: NA
J gene: TRBJ2-5
V gene: TRBV9
clone size: NA

CDR3 protein: CASSEARDRGLF
CDR3 DNA: TGTGCCAGCAGTGAAGCTAGGGACAGGGGGCTCTTC
D gene: TRBD1
J gene: TRBJ2-7
V gene: TRBV6-1
clone size: NA

CDR3 protein: CASSLAGEQYF
CDR3 DNA: TGTGCCAGCAGCTTGGCGGGCGAGCAGTACTTC
D gene: NA
J gene: TRBJ2-7
V gene: TRBV5-6
clone size: NA

CDR3 protein: CASSKAPGGSTYEQYF
CDR3 DNA: TGTGCCAGCAGCAAAGCCCCAGGGGGGTCCACCTACGAGCAGTACTTC
D gene: NA
J gene: TRBJ2-7
V gene: TRBV21-1
clone size: NA

CDR3 protein: CASSHSRDSYEQYF
CDR3 DNA: TGTGCCAGCAGCCATTCCCGGGACTCCTACGAGCAGTACTTC
D gene: NA
J gene: TRBJ2-7
V gene: TRBV5-8
clone size: NA

CDR3 protein: CASSYPPSTGVHEQYF
CDR3 DNA: TGTGCCAGCAGTTACCCACCCTCGACAGGGGTCCACGAGCAGTACTTC
D gene: TRBD1
J gene: TRBJ2-7
V gene: TRBV6-6
clone size: NA

CDR3 protein: CASRPSGTNQPQHF
CDR3 DNA: TGTGCCAGCAGACCCTCCGGTACCAATCAGCCCCAGCATTTT
D gene: NA
J gene: TRBJ1-5
V gene: TRBV6-5
clone size: once

CDR3 protein: CASSWPGRSDTGELFF
CDR3 DNA: TGTGCCAGCTCATGGCCAGGCAGGTCCGACACCGGGGAGCTGTTTTTT
D gene: NA
J gene: TRBJ2-2
V gene: TRBV18
clone size: NA

CDR3 protein: CASSLQLVVRSEQFF
CDR3 DNA: TGTGCCAGCAGCTTACAACTAGTCGTCAGAAGCGAGCAGTTCTTC
D gene: NA
J gene: TRBJ2-1
V gene: TRBV11-3
clone size: NA

CDR3 protein: CASSLAAGAEYEQYF
CDR3 DNA: TGCGCCAGCAGCTTGGCGGCGGGAGCAGAGTACGAGCAGTACTTC
D gene: TRBD2
J gene: TRBJ2-7
V gene: TRBV5-1
clone size: NA

CDR3 protein: CASSLEAGQLIYGYTF
CDR3 DNA: TGTGCCAGCAGCTTAGAGGCGGGACAGCTTATCTATGGCTACACCTTC
D gene: TRBD1
J gene: TRBJ1-2
V gene: TRBV7-2
clone size: NA

CDR3 protein: CSVGHTNTGELFF
CDR3 DNA: TGCAGCGTAGGACACACGAACACCGGGGAGCTGTTTTTT
D gene: NA
J gene: TRBJ2-2
V gene: TRBV29-1
clone size: NA

CDR3 protein: CASSFSGRAIETQYF
CDR3 DNA: TGTGCCAGCAGTTTTTCCGGGAGGGCCATCGAGACCCAGTACTTC
D gene: TRBD2
J gene: TRBJ2-5
V gene: TRBV27
clone size: NA

CDR3 protein: CASSINAANTGELFF
CDR3 DNA: TGTGCCAGTAGTATTAATGCAGCGAACACCGGGGAGCTGTTTTTT
D gene: NA
J gene: TRBJ2-2
V gene: TRBV19
clone size: NA

CDR3 protein: CASSSISGGFQAYEQYF
CDR3 DNA: TGCGCCAGCAGCTCCATTTCAGGGGGATTTCAGGCCTACGAGCAGTACTTC
D gene: TRBD1
J gene: TRBJ2-7
V gene: TRBV5-1
clone size: NA

CDR3 protein: CASSSGGGVYEQYF
CDR3 DNA: TGTGCCAGCTCATCGGGCGGCGGGGTCTACGAGCAGTACTTC
D gene: NA
J gene: TRBJ2-7
V gene: TRBV18
clone size: NA

CDR3 protein: CASSPDYSDHSYEQYF
CDR3 DNA: TGTGCCAGCAGCCCGGACTACAGCGACCACTCCTACGAGCAGTACTTC
D gene: NA
J gene: TRBJ2-7
V gene: TRBV5-6
clone size: NA

CDR3 protein: CASSLGQGVPNEKLFF
CDR3 DNA: TGCGCCAGCAGCTTGGGACAGGGAGTACCTAATGAAAAACTGTTTTTT
D gene: TRBD1
J gene: TRBJ1-4
V gene: TRBV5-1
clone size: NA

CDR3 protein: CASSVDRGGQPQHF
CDR3 DNA: TGCGCCAGCAGCGTGGACAGGGGCGGGCAGCCCCAGCATTTT
D gene: TRBD1
J gene: TRBJ1-5
V gene: TRBV5-1
clone size: NA

CDR3 protein: CASSLVGDLSSYEQYF
CDR3 DNA: TGTGCCAGCAGCTTAGTGGGAGACCTGAGCTCCTACGAGCAGTACTTC
D gene: NA
J gene: TRBJ2-7
V gene: TRBV7-2
clone size: NA

CDR3 protein: CASSLVWQGAREQYF
CDR3 DNA: TGTGCCAGCAGCTTGGTGTGGCAGGGGGCGCGGGAGCAGTACTTC
D gene: TRBD1
J gene: TRBJ2-7
V gene: TRBV5-5
clone size: NA

CDR3 protein: CATSRDPEAVVKLFF
CDR3 DNA: TGTGCCACCAGCAGAGATCCCGAGGCAGTGGTAAAACTGTTTTTT
D gene: NA
J gene: TRBJ1-4
V gene: TRBV15
clone size: NA

CDR3 protein: CASSPPAGPYEQYF
CDR3 DNA: TGTGCCAGCAGCCCGCCCGCAGGGCCCTACGAGCAGTACTTC
D gene: NA
J gene: TRBJ2-7
V gene: TRBV11-3
clone size: NA

CDR3 protein: CATSRDYSGNYNEQFF
CDR3 DNA: TGTGCCACCAGCAGAGATTATAGCGGGAACTACAATGAGCAGTTCTTC
D gene: TRBD2
J gene: TRBJ2-1
V gene: TRBV15
clone size: NA

CDR3 protein: CASSFSMTANTEAFF
CDR3 DNA: TGTGCCAGCAGCTTCTCAATGACAGCGAACACTGAAGCTTTCTTT
D gene: NA
J gene: TRBJ1-1
V gene: TRBV11-2
clone size: NA

CDR3 protein: CSVRRGGDSPLHF
CDR3 DNA: TGCAGCGTTCGAAGAGGTGGAGATTCACCCCTCCACTTT
D gene: NA
J gene: TRBJ1-6
V gene: TRBV29-1
clone size: NA

CDR3 protein: CASSQVISGGGSINEQFF
CDR3 DNA: TGTGCCAGCAGCCAAGTTATTAGCGGGGGGGGATCCATCAATGAGCAGTTCTTC
D gene: TRBD2
J gene: TRBJ2-1
V gene: TRBV14
clone size: NA

CDR3 protein: CASSRGQGPYEQYF
CDR3 DNA: TGTGCCAGCAGCCGGGGACAGGGCCCCTACGAGCAGTACTTC
D gene: TRBD1
J gene: TRBJ2-7
V gene: TRBV6-5
clone size: NA

CDR3 protein: CAWKGRTGGNTEAFF
CDR3 DNA: TGTGCCTGGAAGGGGAGGACAGGGGGAAACACTGAAGCTTTCTTT
D gene: TRBD1
J gene: TRBJ1-1
V gene: TRBV30
clone size: NA

CDR3 protein: CSVSFSGNTIYF
CDR3 DNA: TGCAGCGTTTCCTTCTCTGGAAACACCATATATTTT
D gene: NA
J gene: TRBJ1-3
V gene: TRBV29-1
clone size: NA

CDR3 protein: CASSASPGSLTF
CDR3 DNA: TGTGCCAGCAGTGCCAGTCCCGGGTCTTTGACCTTC
D gene: NA
J gene: TRBJ1-2
V gene: TRBV25-1
clone size: NA

CDR3 protein: CASSRAGDQPQHF
CDR3 DNA: TGTGCCAGCAGTAGGGCAGGGGATCAGCCCCAGCATTTT
D gene: NA
J gene: TRBJ1-5
V gene: TRBV5-5
clone size: NA

CDR3 protein: CASSFGGGPYEQYF
CDR3 DNA: TGCGCCAGCAGCTTCGGGGGTGGGCCCTACGAGCAGTACTTC
D gene: NA
J gene: TRBJ2-7
V gene: TRBV5-1
clone size: NA

CDR3 protein: CASSHGLAGVYEQYF
CDR3 DNA: TGTGCCAGCAGCCACGGTCTAGCGGGGGTCTACGAGCAGTACTTC
D gene: TRBD2
J gene: TRBJ2-7
V gene: TRBV14
clone size: NA

CDR3 protein: CASSHSRKETQYF
CDR3 DNA: TGCGCCAGCAGCCACTCGCGGAAAGAGACCCAGTACTTC
D gene: NA
J gene: TRBJ2-5
V gene: TRBV4-3
clone size: NA

CDR3 protein: CASSPDKGGQLWEQFF
CDR3 DNA: TGTGCCAGCAGCCCCGATAAGGGGGGGCAATTATGGGAGCAGTTCTTC
D gene: NA
J gene: TRBJ2-1
V gene: TRBV9
clone size: NA

CDR3 protein: CASNWDFACYNEQFF
CDR3 DNA: TGTGCCAGCAATTGGGACTTCGCCTGCTACAATGAGCAGTTCTTC
D gene: NA
J gene: TRBJ2-1
V gene: TRBV6-5
clone size: NA

CDR3 protein: CASSLEGVETQYF
CDR3 DNA: TGCGCCAGCAGCTTGGAAGGGGTAGAGACCCAGTACTTC
D gene: NA
J gene: TRBJ2-5
V gene: TRBV5-1
clone size: NA

CDR3 protein: CASSPSGGWGTGELFF
CDR3 DNA: TGTGCCAGCAGTCCTAGTGGGGGGTGGGGTACCGGGGAGCTGTTTTTT
D gene: NA
J gene: TRBJ2-2
V gene: TRBV6-6
clone size: NA